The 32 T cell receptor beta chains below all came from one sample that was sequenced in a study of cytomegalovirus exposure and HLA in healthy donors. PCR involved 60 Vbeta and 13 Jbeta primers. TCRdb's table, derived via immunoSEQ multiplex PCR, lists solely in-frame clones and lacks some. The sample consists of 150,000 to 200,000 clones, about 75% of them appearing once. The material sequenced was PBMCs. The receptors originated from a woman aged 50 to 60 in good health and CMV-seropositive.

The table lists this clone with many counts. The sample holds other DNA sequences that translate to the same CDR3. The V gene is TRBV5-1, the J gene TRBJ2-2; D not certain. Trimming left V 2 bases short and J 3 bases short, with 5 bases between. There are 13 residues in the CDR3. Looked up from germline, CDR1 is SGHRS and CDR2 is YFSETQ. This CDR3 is CASSFPDTGELFF. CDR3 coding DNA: TGCGCCAGCAGCTTCCCTGACACCGGGGAGCTGTTTTTT.

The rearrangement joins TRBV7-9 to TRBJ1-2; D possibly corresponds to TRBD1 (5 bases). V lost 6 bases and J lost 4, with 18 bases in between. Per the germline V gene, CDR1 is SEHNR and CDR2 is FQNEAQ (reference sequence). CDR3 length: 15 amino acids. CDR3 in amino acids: CASSSLFGGAYGYTF. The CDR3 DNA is TGTGCCAGCAGTTCACTCTTCGGGGGAGCCTATGGCTACACCTTC.

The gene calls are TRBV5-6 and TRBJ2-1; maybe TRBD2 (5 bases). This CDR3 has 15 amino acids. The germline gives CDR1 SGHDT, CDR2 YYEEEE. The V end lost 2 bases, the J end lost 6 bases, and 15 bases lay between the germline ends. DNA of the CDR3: TGTGCCAGCAGCTTAGTCTCGGGGAATGGCAATGAGCAGTTCTTC. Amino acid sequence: CASSLVSGNGNEQFF.

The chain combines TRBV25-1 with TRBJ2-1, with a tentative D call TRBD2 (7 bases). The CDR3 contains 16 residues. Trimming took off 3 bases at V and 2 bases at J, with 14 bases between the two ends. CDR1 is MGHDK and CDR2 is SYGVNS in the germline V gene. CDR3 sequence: CASSDPREGAYNEQFF. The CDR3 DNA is TGTGCCAGCAGTGACCCCAGGGAGGGGGCCTACAATGAGCAGTTCTTC. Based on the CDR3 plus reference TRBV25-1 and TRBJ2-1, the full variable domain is EADIYQTPRYLVIGTGKKITLECSQTMGHDKMYWYQQDPGMELHLIHYSYGVNSTEKGDLSSESTVSRIRTEHFPLTLESARPSHTSQYLCASSDPREGAYNEQFFGPGTRLTVL.

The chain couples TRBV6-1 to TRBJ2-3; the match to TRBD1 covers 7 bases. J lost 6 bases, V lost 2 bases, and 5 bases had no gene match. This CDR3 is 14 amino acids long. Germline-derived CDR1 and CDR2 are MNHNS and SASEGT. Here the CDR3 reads CASSERGLPDTQYF. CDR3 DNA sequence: TGTGCCAGCAGTGAAAGGGGGCTCCCCGATACGCAGTATTTT.

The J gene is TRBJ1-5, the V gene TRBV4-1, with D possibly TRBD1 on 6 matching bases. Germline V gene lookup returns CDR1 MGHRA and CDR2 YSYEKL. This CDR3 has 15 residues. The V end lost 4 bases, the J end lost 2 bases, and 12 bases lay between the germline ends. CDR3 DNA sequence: TGCGCCAGCAGCCTGGTGGCAGGGGGCAATCAGCCCCAGCATTTT. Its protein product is CASSLVAGGNQPQHF.

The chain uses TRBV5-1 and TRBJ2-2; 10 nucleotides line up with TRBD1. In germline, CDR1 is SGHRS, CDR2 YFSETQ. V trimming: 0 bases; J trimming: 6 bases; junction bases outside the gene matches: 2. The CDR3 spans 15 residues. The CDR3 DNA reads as TGCGCCAGCAGCTTGGCGACAGGGGGCTCCGGGGAGCTGTTTTTT. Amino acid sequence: CASSLATGGSGELFF. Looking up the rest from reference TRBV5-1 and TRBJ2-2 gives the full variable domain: KAGVTQTPRYLIKTRGQQVTLSCSPISGHRSVSWYQQTPGQGLQFLFEYFSETQRNKGNFPGRFSGRQFSNSRSEMNVSTLELGDSALYLCASSLATGGSGELFFGEGSRLTVL.

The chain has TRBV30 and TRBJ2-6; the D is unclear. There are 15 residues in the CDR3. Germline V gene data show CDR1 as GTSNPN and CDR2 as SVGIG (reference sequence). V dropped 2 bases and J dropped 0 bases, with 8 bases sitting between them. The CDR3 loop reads CAWSRQASGANVLTF. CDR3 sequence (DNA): TGTGCCTGGAGTAGGCAGGCCTCTGGGGCCAACGTCCTGACTTTC.

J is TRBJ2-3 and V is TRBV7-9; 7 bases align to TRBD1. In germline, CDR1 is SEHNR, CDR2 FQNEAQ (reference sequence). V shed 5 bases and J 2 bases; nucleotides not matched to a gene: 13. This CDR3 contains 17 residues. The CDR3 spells CASSPPRRGPPTDTQYF. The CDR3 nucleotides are TGTGCCAGCAGCCCACCACGAAGGGGGCCTCCCACAGATACGCAGTATTTT.

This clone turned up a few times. CDR3 nucleotides: TGTGCCAGCTCACCAGGGGGCAATCACTATGGCTACACCTTC. This encodes CASSPGGNHYGYTF. The V call is TRBV18, the J call TRBJ1-2, with D perhaps matching TRBD1 (6 bases). Germline V gene data show CDR1 as KGHSH and CDR2 as LQKENI. Trimming cost V 2 bases and J 3 bases, with 10 bases left between them. There are 14 residues in the CDR3.

This CDR3 reads CASRVVRGGNTIYF. The CDR3 DNA reads as TGTGCCAGCAGGGTTGTTAGGGGTGGAAACACCATATATTTT. This chain connects TRBV6-5 to TRBJ1-3, with D possibly matching TRBD1 (5 bases). V lost 6 bases and J 3 bases, leaving 12 bases between the germline ends. The CDR3 sequence is 14 residues long. The germline V gene encodes CDR1 MNHEY and CDR2 SVGAGI.

In DNA, the CDR3 is TGTGCCAGCAGGGCAGGGGGCTCGGGCTATGGCTACACCTTC. Translated, it gives CASRAGGSGYGYTF. The gene calls are TRBV7-2 and TRBJ1-2; 8 bases map to TRBD1. Germline CDR1 and CDR2: SGHTA and FQGNSA. The CDR3 sequence is 14 residues long. Trimming cost V 6 bases and J 4 bases; bases outside gene matches: 7.

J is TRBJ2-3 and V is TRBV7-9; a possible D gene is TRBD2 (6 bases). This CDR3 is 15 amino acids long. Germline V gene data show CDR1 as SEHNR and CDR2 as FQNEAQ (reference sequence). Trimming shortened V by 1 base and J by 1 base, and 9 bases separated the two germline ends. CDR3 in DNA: TGTGCCAGCAGCTTAGTGAAGCGGGGCACAGATACGCAGTATTTT. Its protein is CASSLVKRGTDTQYF.

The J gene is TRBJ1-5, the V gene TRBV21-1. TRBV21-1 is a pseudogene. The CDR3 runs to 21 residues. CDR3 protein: CASSKEEGREAPTELNQPQHF. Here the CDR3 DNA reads TGTGCCAGCAGCAAAGAGGAGGGCAGGGAGGCCCCCACCGAGCTCAATCAGCCCCAGCATTTT.

CDR3 in DNA: TGTGCCAGCAGTTACGGGACAGCTGAAAAACTGTTTTTT. This sequence encodes CASSYGTAEKLFF. This sequence joins TRBV6-5 and TRBJ1-4, with TRBD1 identical over 7 bases. Losses at the gene ends were 2 bases for V and 7 bases for J; bases not matched to a gene: 1. Germline V CDR1 and CDR2: MNHEY, SVGAGI. CDR3 length equals 13 residues.

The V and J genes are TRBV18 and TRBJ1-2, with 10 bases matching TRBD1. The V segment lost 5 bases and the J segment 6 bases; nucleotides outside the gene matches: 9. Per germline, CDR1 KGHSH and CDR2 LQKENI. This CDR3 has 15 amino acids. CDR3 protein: CASSSFDGTGDGYTF. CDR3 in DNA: TGTGCCAGCTCATCTTTTGACGGGACAGGGGATGGCTACACCTTC.

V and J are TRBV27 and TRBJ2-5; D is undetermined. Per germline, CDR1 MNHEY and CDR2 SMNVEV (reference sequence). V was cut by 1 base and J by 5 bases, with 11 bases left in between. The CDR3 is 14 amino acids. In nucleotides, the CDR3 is TGTGCCAGCAGTTTATTAACTGGTCGGGAGACCCAGTACTTC. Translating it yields CASSLLTGRETQYF.

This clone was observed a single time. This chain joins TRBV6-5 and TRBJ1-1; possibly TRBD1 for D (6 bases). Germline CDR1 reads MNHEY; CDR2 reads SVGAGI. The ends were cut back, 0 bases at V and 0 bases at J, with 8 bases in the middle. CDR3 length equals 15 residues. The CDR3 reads CASSYSQGMNTEAFF. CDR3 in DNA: TGTGCCAGCAGTTACTCTCAGGGGATGAACACTGAAGCTTTCTTT.

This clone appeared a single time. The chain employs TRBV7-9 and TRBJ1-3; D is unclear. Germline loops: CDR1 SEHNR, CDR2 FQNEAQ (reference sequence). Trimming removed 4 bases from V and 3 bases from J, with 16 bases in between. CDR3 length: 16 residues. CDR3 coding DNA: TGTGCCAGCAGCTCCCTCCGGGAGACATATGGAAACACCATATATTTT. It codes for CASSSLRETYGNTIYF. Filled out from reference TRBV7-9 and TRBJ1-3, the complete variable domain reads DTGVSQNPRHKITKRGQNVTFRCDPISEHNRLYWYRQTLGQGPEFLTYFQNEAQLEKSRLLSDRFSAERPKGSFSTLEIQRTEQGDSAMYLCASSSLRETYGNTIYFGEGSWLTVV.

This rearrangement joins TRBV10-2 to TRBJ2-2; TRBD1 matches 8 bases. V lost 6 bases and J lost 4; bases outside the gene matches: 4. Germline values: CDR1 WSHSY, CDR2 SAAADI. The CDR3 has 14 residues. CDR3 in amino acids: CASRRQGSTGELFF. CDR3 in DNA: TGCGCCAGCAGGAGACAGGGGAGCACCGGGGAGCTGTTTTTT.

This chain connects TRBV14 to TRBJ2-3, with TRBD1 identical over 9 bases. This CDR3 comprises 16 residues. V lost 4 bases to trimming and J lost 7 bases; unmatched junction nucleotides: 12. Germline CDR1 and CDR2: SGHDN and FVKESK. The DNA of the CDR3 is TGTGCCAGCAGCCCCCTCGGGACAGGGAGAGGTAATACGCAGTATTTT. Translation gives CASSPLGTGRGNTQYF.

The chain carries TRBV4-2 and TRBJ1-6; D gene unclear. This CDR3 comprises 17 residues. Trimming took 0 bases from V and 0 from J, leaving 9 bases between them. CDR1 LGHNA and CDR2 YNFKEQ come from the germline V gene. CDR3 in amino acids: CASSQDIDSSYNSPLHF. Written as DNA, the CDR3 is TGTGCCAGCAGCCAAGATATAGATAGCTCCTATAATTCACCCCTCCACTTT.

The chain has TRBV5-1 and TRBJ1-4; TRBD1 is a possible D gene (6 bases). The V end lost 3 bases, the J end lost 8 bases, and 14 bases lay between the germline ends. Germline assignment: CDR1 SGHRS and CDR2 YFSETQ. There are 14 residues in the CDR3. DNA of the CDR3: TGCGCCAGCAGCTCGGGAGGGGGGGGAGAAAAACTGTTTTTT. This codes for CASSSGGGGEKLFF. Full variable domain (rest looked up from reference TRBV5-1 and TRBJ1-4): KAGVTQTPRYLIKTRGQQVTLSCSPISGHRSVSWYQQTPGQGLQFLFEYFSETQRNKGNFPGRFSGRQFSNSRSEMNVSTLELGDSALYLCASSSGGGGEKLFFGSGTQLSVL.

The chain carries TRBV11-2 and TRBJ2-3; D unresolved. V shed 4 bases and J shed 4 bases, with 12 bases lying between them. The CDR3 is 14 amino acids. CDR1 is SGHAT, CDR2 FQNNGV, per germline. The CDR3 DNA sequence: TGTGCCAGCAGCTCTACCACCGAGCCAGATACGCAGTATTTT. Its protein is CASSSTTEPDTQYF.

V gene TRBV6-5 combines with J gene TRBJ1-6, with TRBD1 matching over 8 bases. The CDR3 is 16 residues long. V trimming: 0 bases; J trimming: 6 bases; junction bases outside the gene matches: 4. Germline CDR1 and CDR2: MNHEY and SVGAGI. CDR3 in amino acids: CASSYSAGGVNSPLHF. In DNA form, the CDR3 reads TGTGCCAGCAGTTACTCTGCAGGGGGCGTTAATTCACCCCTCCACTTT.

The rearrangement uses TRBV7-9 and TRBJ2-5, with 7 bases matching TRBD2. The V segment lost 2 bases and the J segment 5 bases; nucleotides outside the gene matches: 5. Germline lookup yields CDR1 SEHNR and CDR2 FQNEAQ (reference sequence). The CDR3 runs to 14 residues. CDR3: CASSLRGGGETQYF. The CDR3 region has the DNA TGTGCCAGCAGCTTACGTGGGGGGGGTGAGACCCAGTACTTC. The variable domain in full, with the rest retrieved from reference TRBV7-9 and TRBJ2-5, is DTGVSQNPRHKITKRGQNVTFRCDPISEHNRLYWYRQTLGQGPEFLTYFQNEAQLEKSRLLSDRFSAERPKGSFSTLEIQRTEQGDSAMYLCASSLRGGGETQYFGPGTRLLVL.

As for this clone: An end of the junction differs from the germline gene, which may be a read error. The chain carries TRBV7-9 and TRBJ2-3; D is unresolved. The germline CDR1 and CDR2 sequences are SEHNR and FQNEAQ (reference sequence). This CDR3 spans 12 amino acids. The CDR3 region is CSSSLSGDTQYF. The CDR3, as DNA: TGTTCCAGCAGCTTATCGGGAGATACGCAGTATTTT.

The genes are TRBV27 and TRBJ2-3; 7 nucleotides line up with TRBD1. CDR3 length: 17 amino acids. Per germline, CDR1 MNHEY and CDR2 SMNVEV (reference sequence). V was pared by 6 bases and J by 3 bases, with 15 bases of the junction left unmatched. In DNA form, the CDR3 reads TGTGCCAGCAGCTCCCTCGCCCTGGGCAGGGGGACAGATACGCAGTATTTT. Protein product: CASSSLALGRGTDTQYF.

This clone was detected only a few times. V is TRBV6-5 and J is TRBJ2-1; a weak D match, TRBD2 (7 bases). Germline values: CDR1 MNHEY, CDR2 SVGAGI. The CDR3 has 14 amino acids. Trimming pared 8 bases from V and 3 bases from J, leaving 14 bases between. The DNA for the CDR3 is TGTGCCAGCGGGGAGGGGGGACACTACAATGAGCAGTTCTTC. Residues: CASGEGGHYNEQFF.

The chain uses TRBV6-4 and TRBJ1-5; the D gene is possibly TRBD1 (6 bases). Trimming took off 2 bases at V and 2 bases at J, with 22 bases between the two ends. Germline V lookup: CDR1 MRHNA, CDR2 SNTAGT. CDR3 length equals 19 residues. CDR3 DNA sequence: TGTGCCAGCAGTGACCCAACCACTAAGACAGGCAAGGGCAATCAGCCCCAGCATTTT. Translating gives CASSDPTTKTGKGNQPQHF.

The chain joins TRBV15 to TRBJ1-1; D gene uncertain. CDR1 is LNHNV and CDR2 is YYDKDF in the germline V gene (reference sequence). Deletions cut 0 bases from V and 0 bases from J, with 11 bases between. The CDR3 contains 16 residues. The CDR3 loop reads CATSRDIRELNTEAFF. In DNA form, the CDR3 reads TGTGCCACCAGCAGAGATATTCGGGAGTTGAACACTGAAGCTTTCTTT.

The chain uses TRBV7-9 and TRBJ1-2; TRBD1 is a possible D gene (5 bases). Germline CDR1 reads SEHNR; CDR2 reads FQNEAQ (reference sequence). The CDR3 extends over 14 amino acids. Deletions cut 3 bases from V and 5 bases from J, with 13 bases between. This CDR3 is CASSLEQAVYGYTF. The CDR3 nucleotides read TGTGCCAGCAGCTTGGAACAGGCAGTTTATGGCTACACCTTC.